Sequencing of this T cell receptor (beta chain) was carried out in a study of blood T cell repertoires in COVID-19 (dated by TCRdb to the early 2020s). Some background on the complete study: Samples covering the acute and convalescent phases of COVID-19 were provided by collaborators in the United States, Italy and Spain. The material from the prospective study consisted of cDNA or gDNA derived from T cells, B-cell-depleted T cells, or PBMCs. Subjects who had been exposed to COVID-19, were actively infected with it, or had recovered from it provided the deeply sampled blood TCRbeta repertoires that made up the dataset. A freely available public database, intended as a resource for researchers studying the immune response to SARS-CoV-2, is where the repertoires were released. The samples were drawn from two sources: the first 160 participants of the ongoing ImmuneRACE study, and fewer than 1,500 subjects contributed by 6 global collaborators. Sample metadata almost always included a de-identified subject ID, COVID-19 status, age in years and sex. HLA class I and class II types, where available, came from metadata supplied by the sample provider rather than from assay-based typing.

One collaborating source in Seattle enrolled patients during active infection and followed them longitudinally through the course of disease. Each collaborating institution followed its own protocols to collect whole blood in K2EDTA tubes. For TCRbeta analysis, collaborators shipped samples as frozen whole blood, isolated PBMCs, or DNA extracted from either of those sample types. Study-wide findings and limitations: The quantity of clinical and demographic metadata differed by source and by participant and was supplied without curation.

The immunoSEQ Assay, a bias-controlled multiplex PCR, was used to amplify TCRbeta CDR3 regions from genomic DNA. The published analysis was carried out like this. Nucleated cell counts per sample were estimated from amplification of reference gene primers within the assay. To quantify the absolute abundance of each unique TCRbeta CDR3 rearrangement, sequence reads were collapsed and filtered. For each sample, productive Simpson clonality was calculated as the square root of Simpson's diversity index over productive rearrangements. TCRdb took over this immuneACCESS table, retaining in-frame rearrangements with V and J assigned. Such tables are incomplete; in checked studies, under half of the missing clones stem from an unresolved V gene, and the remainder is unexplained. The V and J calls and clone size are taken from that table; D and trimming were inferred from the DNA. Counted in this sample were some 400,000 clones; about 89% of them appeared once. The ten biggest clones cover under 11% of the sample.

Taken from cysteine to phenylalanine, the CDR3 has 15 residues. The kept DNA is CDR3 alone, 45 bases in frame from the first base. V is shortened by 3 bases, J by 4 bases, and the region joining them spans 12 bases. Sequences LGHDT (CDR1) and YNNKEL (CDR2) are obtained from the germline V gene (reference sequence). For this clone: No cognate antigen has been identified for it. No much larger clone is present one base from it, and per-base qualities are unavailable.

The TCR was taken from a woman in her thirties with COVID-19, enrolled during active disease. The sequenced material came from peripheral blood. The chain links TRBV3-1 (or the pseudogene TRBV3-2) with TRBJ2-2; a weak D assignment points to TRBD2 (7 bases agree). The DNA sequence is given as TGTGCCAGCAGCCATCGGGGGGCCATCACCGGGGAGCTGTTTTTT. This encodes CASSHRGAITGELFF.